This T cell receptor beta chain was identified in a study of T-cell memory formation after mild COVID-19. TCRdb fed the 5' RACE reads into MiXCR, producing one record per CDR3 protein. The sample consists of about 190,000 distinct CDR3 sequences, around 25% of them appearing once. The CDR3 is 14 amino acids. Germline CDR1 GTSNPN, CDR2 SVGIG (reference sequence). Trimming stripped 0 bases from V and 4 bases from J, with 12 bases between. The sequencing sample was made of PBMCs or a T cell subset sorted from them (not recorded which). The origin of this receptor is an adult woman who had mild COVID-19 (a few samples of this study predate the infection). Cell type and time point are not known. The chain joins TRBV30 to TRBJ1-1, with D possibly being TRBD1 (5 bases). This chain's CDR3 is CAWSVQASGTEAFF. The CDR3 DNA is TGTGCCTGGAGTGTACAGGCCAGTGGCACTGAAGCTTTCTTT.